The entry that follows covers one T cell receptor (beta chain) sequence. Antigen: not known. This CDR3 spans 19 amino acids. The sample originates from a study of shared clonotypes between healthy human individuals. Across the study: CD4 naive and memory got three plates each, CD8 naive two, CD8 memory one.

TCRdb's copy holds only in-frame clones and misses some; the assay was immunoSEQ multiplex PCR. The sample consists of approximately 2,000,000 clones, less than 95% of them appearing once. Study observations and caveats: Lower generation probabilities were found for non-shared clonotypes than for those shared by all four donors.

The receptor was derived from a man younger than 30 in good health. Some clones in this sample may be carry-over from other donors' samples. The rearrangement joins TRBV21-1 to TRBJ2-1; no DNA check was done on the table's D call, TRBD2. TRBV21-1 is classified as a pseudogene. Sequenced: naive CD4+ T cells from PBMCs. The subset was: CD45RA+ positively selected. CDR3 bases: TGTGCCAGCAGCAAAATTCCAGCGGGAGAGGGGAGCTCCTACAATGAGCAGTTCTTC. As protein: CASSKIPAGEGSSYNEQFF.